The 24 T cell receptor beta chains presented below share a single source sample, sequenced in a study of brain T cells in children with intractable seizures. The time point denotes: blood from clinic visit 5 months post-surgery; TSC patient then seizure free. Data came from immunoSEQ multiplex PCR; TCRdb stores just in-frame clones and leaves some out. The sample lists hundreds of thousands of clones, 93% occurring once. Sequenced material: peripheral blood, taken roughly 5 months after surgery. These receptors were obtained from a boy in the first two years of life with tuberous sclerosis and intractable seizures.

The table lists this clone with a count of one. Germline and junction disagree at one end, which may indicate a read error. The chain is built from TRBV6-5 and TRBJ1-6; no reliable D call. Germline lookup yields CDR1 MNHEY and CDR2 SVGAGI. This CDR3 has 12 residues. The CDR3 sequence is CASSDSGSPLHF. The CDR3 DNA reads as TGTGCCAGCAGTGACTCCGGTTCACCCCTCCACTTT.

This clone appeared once. The chain links TRBV7-9 to TRBJ1-5, with D possibly being TRBD1 (5 bases). The CDR3 contains 13 residues. Germline V CDR1 and CDR2: SEHNR, FQNEAQ (reference sequence). V lost 5 bases, J lost 4 bases, and 9 bases lay in between. For the CDR3, the DNA is TGTGCCAGCAGCCCTGGGGGGAATCAGCCCCAGCATTTT. Residues: CASSPGGNQPQHF.

The chain couples TRBV4-1 to TRBJ2-7; either TRBD1 or TRBD2 may fit D (5 bases each). This CDR3 contains 14 residues. CDR1 and CDR2 from the germline V gene are MGHRA and YSYEKL. V lost 4 bases, J lost 4 bases, and 14 bases lay in between. The CDR3 is CASSPQSGSYEQYF. The CDR3, as DNA: TGCGCCAGCAGCCCGCAATCAGGGAGTTACGAGCAGTACTTC.

The chain has TRBV27 and TRBJ1-1, with 7 bases matching TRBD1. In germline, CDR1 is MNHEY, CDR2 SMNVEV (reference sequence). This CDR3 contains 14 residues. The V and J ends lost 5 bases and 6 bases, in that order; junction bases with no gene match: 9. CDR3: CASSPDRRRAEAFF. The CDR3 nucleotides read TGTGCCAGCAGTCCGGACAGGCGGAGGGCTGAAGCTTTCTTT.

The chain joins TRBV28 to TRBJ2-7; 7 bases agree with TRBD2. The CDR3 is made up of 15 amino acids. Germline loops: CDR1 MDHEN, CDR2 SYDVKM. V lost 2 bases and J lost 2; bases outside the gene matches: 6. CDR3 residues: CASSLGGLPPYEQYF. The CDR3 DNA is TGTGCCAGCAGTTTAGGGGGACTACCCCCCTACGAGCAGTACTTC.

V and J are TRBV6-5 and TRBJ2-3; D remains unclear. Trimming removed 0 bases from V and 0 bases from J, with 7 bases in between. Germline V gives CDR1 MNHEY, CDR2 SVGAGI. CDR3 size: 15 residues. The DNA for the CDR3 is TGTGCCAGCAGTTACTCGATCGGTAGCACAGATACGCAGTATTTT. The encoded protein is CASSYSIGSTDTQYF.

The J gene is TRBJ2-1, the V gene TRBV5-1; D possibly corresponds to TRBD2 (5 bases). CDR1 is SGHRS and CDR2 is YFSETQ in the germline V gene. This CDR3 has 13 residues. Trimming removed 3 bases from V and 13 bases from J, with 17 bases in between. CDR3 coding DNA: TGCGCCAGCAGCTCTTTCGGGGTGCACCCCCAGTTCTTC. Translated, it gives CASSSFGVHPQFF.

The chain employs TRBV6-5 and TRBJ2-3; 8 bases agree with TRBD1. This CDR3 comprises 15 residues. Germline V gene sequence: CDR1 MNHEY, CDR2 SVGAGI. J was trimmed by 3 bases and V by 6 bases; bases with no gene match: 8. The CDR3 sequence: CASRTGAVGTDTQYF. DNA for the CDR3: TGTGCCAGCAGGACAGGGGCGGTGGGAACAGATACGCAGTATTTT.

This clone was seen more than once but under ten times. This rearrangement joins TRBV2 to TRBJ1-5; a possible D gene is TRBD1 (6 bases). Germline V CDR1 and CDR2: SNHLY, FYNNEI. The V gene lost 6 bases and the J gene lost 1 base, with 13 bases spanning the gap. The CDR3 covers 15 residues. The CDR3 sequence: CASRIQGGSNQPQHF. The CDR3 DNA sequence: TGTGCCAGCAGAATACAGGGCGGAAGCAATCAGCCCCAGCATTTT.

The J gene is TRBJ2-1, the V gene TRBV4-1; 7 nucleotides line up with TRBD2. Germline assignment: CDR1 MGHRA and CDR2 YSYEKL. The CDR3 runs to 15 residues. The ends lost 4 bases at V and 0 bases at J; junction bases unmatched: 3. CDR3: CASSPTSVSYNEQFF. CDR3 in DNA: TGCGCCAGCAGCCCAACTAGCGTCTCCTACAATGAGCAGTTCTTC.

This clone is a singleton in its sample. This sequence joins TRBV19 and TRBJ2-3; TRBD2 matches at 8 bases. There are 18 residues in the CDR3. V lost 7 bases to trimming and J lost 3 bases; unmatched junction nucleotides: 18. Germline CDR1 reads LNHDA; CDR2 reads SQIVND (reference sequence). CDR3 bases: TGTGCCAGTAACCCACCCGGGGGGGCCCCCGGGAGGACAGATACGCAGTATTTT. Translating gives CASNPPGGAPGRTDTQYF.

This clone showed up just once. The CDR3 region is CASSQDLSGGPWVTEAFF. The CDR3 nucleotides read TGCGCCAGCAGCCAAGATCTGTCTGGGGGGCCTTGGGTGACTGAAGCTTTCTTT. The gene calls are TRBV4-1 and TRBJ1-1, with D possibly matching TRBD1 (6 bases). Germline V gives CDR1 MGHRA, CDR2 YSYEKL. The V and J ends lost 0 bases and 5 bases respectively, with 22 bases between them. CDR3 length: 18 residues.

This rearrangement joins TRBV30 to TRBJ2-7, with D perhaps matching TRBD1 or TRBD2 (5 bases each). The CDR3 is 13 residues long. Germline V gene sequence: CDR1 GTSNPN, CDR2 SVGIG (reference sequence). Trimming took off 0 bases at V and 2 bases at J, with 8 bases between the two ends. CDR3 coding DNA: TGTGCCTGGAGTGTGGGGGTGGCCTACGAGCAGTACTTC. It codes for CAWSVGVAYEQYF.

V usage is TRBV6-4 and J usage is TRBJ1-2; 7 bases are shared with TRBD1. CDR3 length: 14 residues. In germline, CDR1 is MRHNA, CDR2 SNTAGT. V lost 3 bases, J lost 8 bases, and 9 bases stayed unmatched. The DNA of the CDR3 is TGTGCCAGCAGTGAAGAGACACAGGGGTCCGGCTACACCTTC. This codes for CASSEETQGSGYTF.

The chain combines TRBV3-1 (or the pseudogene TRBV3-2) with TRBJ2-7; tentative D call: TRBD1 (5 bases). Trimming cost V 1 base and J 8 bases, with 18 bases left between them. This CDR3 has 15 amino acids. CDR1 LGHDT and CDR2 YNNKEL come from the germline V gene (reference sequence). This CDR3 reads CASSQGAGSQNKQYF. Here the CDR3 DNA reads TGTGCCAGCAGCCAAGGAGCAGGGTCCCAGAACAAGCAGTACTTC.

Comment on this clone: This CDR3 fails to terminate in the conserved phenylalanine or tryptophan, so it likely reflects a read error. The DNA is omitted, as the CDR3 cannot be located on it reliably, and the CDR3 follows TCRdb's listing. V gene TRBV18 combines with J gene TRBJ2-7; the D call in the table, TRBD1, was not verified against the DNA. In germline, CDR1 is KGHSH, CDR2 LQKENI. The CDR3 totals 8 residues, both ends included. The CDR3 sequence: CAIPPGTP.

The chain is built from TRBV5-6 and TRBJ1-1; 8 bases fit TRBD1. Germline loops: CDR1 SGHDT, CDR2 YYEEEE. With 2 bases clipped from V and 2 bases from J, the junction kept 11 bases outside the gene matches. The CDR3 is 17 amino acids. The chain's CDR3 is CASSFKTPGQENTEAFF. Written as DNA, the CDR3 is TGTGCCAGCAGCTTTAAAACACCGGGACAGGAAAACACTGAAGCTTTCTTT.

The chain couples TRBV5-6 to TRBJ2-7; 8 nucleotides match TRBD1. The V segment lost 3 bases and the J segment 5 bases; nucleotides outside the gene matches: 13. This CDR3 comprises 16 residues. Germline V gene sequence: CDR1 SGHDT, CDR2 YYEEEE. The CDR3 loop is CASSSNGQGQRHEQYF. The CDR3 DNA is TGTGCCAGCAGCTCCAACGGACAGGGCCAGAGACACGAGCAGTACTTC.

The chain recombines TRBV3-1 (or the pseudogene TRBV3-2) with TRBJ2-1; 16 bases are shared with TRBD2. Losses at the gene ends were 3 bases for V and 8 bases for J; bases not matched to a gene: 4. The germline gives CDR1 LGHDT, CDR2 YNNKEL (reference sequence). The CDR3 totals 16 residues. CDR3 DNA sequence: TGTGCCAGCAGCCAGGGACTAGCGGGGGGGTTAGATGAGCAGTTCTTC. Its protein product is CASSQGLAGGLDEQFF.

The sample holds one count of this clone. The chain links TRBV10-3 to TRBJ2-1; TRBD2 might be the D (5 bases). Per germline, CDR1 ENHRY and CDR2 SYGVKD. The V and J ends lost 11 bases and 3 bases respectively, with 17 bases between them. CDR3 length: 14 residues. The CDR3 loop reads CAGSREKDYNEQFF. The CDR3 coding sequence is TGTGCCGGATCCCGGGAAAAGGACTACAATGAGCAGTTCTTC.

This rearrangement joins TRBV19 to TRBJ1-2; D not resolved. This CDR3 spans 13 amino acids. Trimming stripped 10 bases from V and 3 bases from J, with 15 bases between. The germline CDR1 and CDR2 sequences are LNHDA and SQIVND (reference sequence). CDR3 residues: CATYSLRHYGYTF. The CDR3 coding sequence is TGTGCCACGTACAGCTTGAGACACTATGGCTACACCTTC. The full variable domain, completed using reference TRBV19 and TRBJ1-2, is DGGITQSPKYLFRKEGQNVTLSCEQNLNHDAMYWYRQDPGQGLRLIYYSQIVNDFQKGDIAEGYSVSREKKESFPLTVTSAQKNPTAFYLCATYSLRHYGYTFGSGTRLTVV.

This chain joins TRBV3-1 (or the pseudogene TRBV3-2) and TRBJ2-2; D perhaps matches TRBD1 (6 bases). The CDR3 contains 14 residues. V shed 1 base and J shed 3 bases, with 6 bases lying between them. Looked up from germline, CDR1 is LGHDT and CDR2 is YNNKEL (reference sequence). In DNA, the CDR3 is TGTGCCAGCAGCCAAGGGGGGCACACCGGGGAGCTGTTTTTT. Encoded protein: CASSQGGHTGELFF.

This clone was seen a few times. This sequence joins TRBV19 and TRBJ1-2; D gene uncertain. V was cut by 3 bases and J by 11 bases, with 13 bases left in between. CDR1 is LNHDA and CDR2 is SQIVND in the germline V gene (reference sequence). This CDR3 spans 12 amino acids. This chain's CDR3 is CASSIGQSHYTF. The DNA for the CDR3 is TGTGCCAGTAGTATTGGTCAGAGCCATTACACCTTC.

This clone was recorded only once. The rearrangement joins TRBV7-2 to TRBJ1-3; D is undetermined. Trimming took off 7 bases at V and 1 base at J, with 23 bases between the two ends. The CDR3 has 18 residues. CDR1 is SGHTA and CDR2 is FQGNSA in the germline V gene. The CDR3 spells CASNPLDQGFLSGNTIYF. The CDR3 nucleotides read TGTGCCAGCAACCCCCTAGATCAAGGGTTCCTTTCTGGAAACACCATATATTTT.